The T cell receptor (beta chain) described here comes from a study of neoadjuvant anti-PD-1 for oral cavity cancer. Study observations and caveats: Only a few patients per response group were TCR-analyzed; validation needed.

Clones were sequenced by immunoSEQ multiplex PCR, and TCRdb holds only the in-frame ones, with some missing. The table records tens of thousands of clones, 35% to 45% of them present only once. As for this clone: Antigen specificity is unknown.

Between the trimmed V and J ends, which lost 1 base and 0 bases, there was a span of 15 bases. The germline V gene has CDR1 PRHDT and CDR2 FYEKMQ (reference sequence). This CDR3 is 17 amino acids long. Time point noted: after neoadjuvant nivolumab, at surgical resection. Stage II-IVA oral cavity squamous cell carcinoma was new and untreated by systemic or radiation therapy. The source was tumor tissue, collected after nivolumab (anti-PD-1) treatment. The sequence was obtained from a person between 35 and 79 years old with oral cavity squamous cell carcinoma. The chain combines TRBV13 with TRBJ1-1; TRBD1 is a possible D gene (5 bases). The CDR3 is CASSLEHWGRLNTEAFF. The DNA of the CDR3 is TGTGCCAGCAGCTTAGAACACTGGGGCCGCTTGAACACTGAAGCTTTCTTT.